This is a list of T cell receptor beta chains from one sample in a study of blood T cells in healthy people across ages. MiXCR, run by TCRdb on the 5' RACE reads, gives a single entry per CDR3 protein. The sample holds roughly 800,000 distinct CDR3 sequences, more than 45% seen once. Sample: blood. These receptors were obtained from a man between 25 and 39 years old in good health. CDR3s include the opening cysteine and the closing phenylalanine or tryptophan. D genes are given only for firm matches. The size of a clone is reported for some rows only, either as once, few or many, or as a class for expanded clones.

V,size,D,J,CDR3,DNA
TRBV29-1,once,NA,TRBJ2-7,CSAAPQGREQYF,TGCAGCGCTGCTCCTCAGGGGCGTGAGCAGTACTTC
TRBV27,NA,NA,TRBJ2-1,CASSPGLYDNEQFF,TGTGCCAGCAGTCCAGGACTCTATGACAATGAGCAGTTCTTC
TRBV2,NA,TRBD1,TRBJ2-7,CASSEGTGRWEQYF,TGTGCCAGCAGTGAAGGGACAGGACGTTGGGAGCAGTACTTC
TRBV12-3/TRBV12-4,NA,NA,TRBJ1-1,CASSLRSEAFF,TGTGCCAGCAGTCTAAGATCTGAAGCTTTCTTT
TRBV6-6,NA,TRBD1,TRBJ2-3,CASSYGQAISTDTQYF,TGTGCCAGCAGTTATGGACAGGCTATTAGCACAGATACGCAGTATTTT
TRBV29-1,NA,TRBD2,TRBJ2-7,CSVGGRDETYEQYF,TGCAGCGTTGGAGGGAGGGACGAGACCTACGAGCAGTACTTC
TRBV6-5,NA,TRBD2,TRBJ2-7,CASSPPLAGSYEQYF,TGTGCCAGCAGCCCGCCTCTAGCGGGGTCCTACGAGCAGTACTTC
TRBV10-3,NA,TRBD2,TRBJ2-3,CAISGRLAGATDTQYF,TGTGCCATCAGTGGAAGACTAGCGGGAGCCACAGATACGCAGTATTTT
TRBV11-2,NA,TRBD1,TRBJ2-5,CASSSRDRALSYQETQYF,TGTGCCAGCAGTTCCCGGGACAGGGCCCTTAGTTACCAAGAGACCCAGTACTTC
TRBV20-1,NA,NA,TRBJ2-3,CSADNTDTQYF,TGCAGTGCGGATAACACAGATACGCAGTATTTT
TRBV20-1,NA,NA,TRBJ2-5,CSATSQETQYF,TGCAGTGCTACCAGTCAAGAGACCCAGTACTTC
TRBV7-2,few,NA,TRBJ1-1,CASSRRSGSPEAFF,TGTGCCAGCAGCAGAAGATCCGGGAGCCCTGAAGCTTTCTTT